This T cell receptor beta chain was identified during a study of T cell responses to AZD1222 COVID-19 vaccine. Repertoires were generated with immunoSEQ multiplex PCR, while TCRdb's copy carries only in-frame clones and drops some. The data show about 140,000 clones, approximately 92% seen once. The V gene lost 4 bases and the J gene lost 5 bases, with 18 bases spanning the gap. This CDR3 is 16 amino acids long. Germline-derived CDR1 and CDR2 are SGHRS and YFSETQ. The receptor was isolated from an adult who received the AZD1222 COVID-19 vaccine. The chain combines TRBV5-1 with TRBJ1-4; tentatively, D is TRBD1 (5 bases). The sample consisted of peripheral blood, taken 28 days after the second AZD1222 dose. The CDR3 is CASSPGTGERNEKLFF. CDR3 DNA: TGCGCCAGCAGCCCCGGGACCGGGGAACGAAATGAAAAACTGTTTTTT.